A single sample is the source of the 27 T cell receptor beta chains below, sequenced in a study of T-cell memory formation after mild COVID-19. TCRdb fed the 5' RACE reads into MiXCR, producing one record per CDR3 protein. The sample carries under 200,000 distinct CDR3 sequences, more than 9% recorded once. The sequencing sample was made of PBMCs or a T cell subset sorted from them (not recorded which). Every receptor here comes from a man younger than 35 who had mild COVID-19 (a few samples of this study predate the infection). Cell type and time point are not known.

This clonotype was recorded many times. V gene TRBV5-6 combines with J gene TRBJ2-3; D may be TRBD1 or TRBD2 (5 bases each). The CDR3 runs 14 residues. Trimming took off 4 bases at V and 8 bases at J, with 17 bases between the two ends. Germline values: CDR1 SGHDT, CDR2 YYEEEE. The CDR3 coding sequence is TGTGCCAGCAGCGTACGGCGGTTGAGGGGTACGCAGTATTTT. It codes for CASSVRRLRGTQYF.

The chain has TRBV2 and TRBJ2-4, with D perhaps being TRBD1 or TRBD2 (6 bases each). V lost 7 bases and J 7 bases, leaving 17 bases between the germline ends. Germline CDR1 is SNHLY and CDR2 is FYNNEI. This CDR3 spans 14 amino acids. For the CDR3, the DNA is TGTGCCAGCATGGGGGGCGGGATAGACAACATTCAGTACTTC. Its translation: CASMGGGIDNIQYF.

In this sample, this clonotype turned up a few times. The chain joins TRBV27 to TRBJ2-5; 10 positions match TRBD1. Per germline, CDR1 MNHEY and CDR2 SMNVEV (reference sequence). After removal of 5 bases from V and 4 bases from J, the junction contained 4 bases not matched to a gene. There are 14 residues in the CDR3. The CDR3 sequence is CASSRQGARETQYF. The CDR3 DNA follows: TGTGCCAGCAGTCGACAGGGGGCGCGAGAGACCCAGTACTTC.

This clonotype was seen more than once but under ten times. This rearrangement joins TRBV6-6 to TRBJ2-1; D remains unclear. CDR3 size: 11 residues. The germline V and J ends were trimmed by 5 bases and 8 bases, with 7 bases remaining between them. Germline values: CDR1 MNHNY, CDR2 SVGAGI (reference sequence). CDR3 nucleotides: TGTGCCAGCAGTAGCCGAGATGAGCAGTTCTTC. Its protein is CASSSRDEQFF.

This clonotype was observed at least ten times. This chain connects TRBV4-1 to TRBJ2-5; D ambiguous. Germline V CDR1 and CDR2: MGHRA, YSYEKL. The CDR3 runs 13 residues. Trimming took off 0 bases at V and 2 bases at J, with 4 bases between the two ends. The DNA for the CDR3 is TGCGCCAGCAGCCAAGACAAGCAAGAGACCCAGTACTTC. Protein product: CASSQDKQETQYF.

This chain joins TRBV7-2 and TRBJ1-5; D unresolved. CDR3 length: 16 residues. The germline V gene has CDR1 SGHTA and CDR2 FQGNSA. With 0 bases removed from V and 3 bases from J, the gap between germline ends came to 12 bases. The CDR3 DNA reads TGTGCCAGCAGCTTAGCGCTTAGGACGGACAATCAGCCCCAGCATTTT. Its protein product is CASSLALRTDNQPQHF.

V is TRBV18 and J is TRBJ2-7; D possibly corresponds to TRBD1 (6 bases). The CDR3 has 15 residues. Germline loops: CDR1 KGHSH, CDR2 LQKENI. The ends were cut back, 2 bases at V and 5 bases at J, with 16 bases in the middle. The DNA for the CDR3 is TGTGCCAGCTCACCAAGGGGGACACTAGGCGACGAGCAGTACTTC. It encodes CASSPRGTLGDEQYF.

The V and J genes are TRBV6-2 or TRBV6-3 and TRBJ2-7; D is perhaps TRBD1 or TRBD2 (5 bases each). The CDR3 extends over 13 amino acids. The germline V gene encodes CDR1 MNHEY and CDR2 SVGEGT. V lost 5 bases, J lost 7 bases, and 15 bases lay in between. Here the CDR3 reads CASSMGRTGEQYF. Written as DNA, the CDR3 is TGTGCCAGCAGTATGGGACGGACGGGAGAGCAGTACTTC.

The chain links TRBV11-2 to TRBJ2-1, with D perhaps TRBD1 or TRBD2 (6 bases each). The CDR3 is 18 residues long. The V end was cut by 5 bases, the J end by 7 bases, with 27 bases between. Germline-derived CDR1 and CDR2 are SGHAT and FQNNGV. CDR3 amino acids: CASSPGSGRGQVRNEQFF. CDR3 DNA: TGTGCCAGCAGCCCCGGTTCCGGCCGGGGGCAAGTAAGAAATGAGCAGTTCTTC. Drawing the rest from reference TRBV11-2 and TRBJ2-1, the complete variable domain is EAGVAQSPRYKIIEKRQSVAFWCNPISGHATLYWYQQILGQGPKLLIQFQNNGVVDDSQLPKDRFSAERLKGVDSTLKIQPAKLEDSAVYLCASSPGSGRGQVRNEQFFGPGTRLTVL.

This clonotype was recorded a few times. This rearrangement joins TRBV6-2 or TRBV6-3 to TRBJ2-7; D unclear. V was clipped by 2 bases and J by 3 bases, with 11 bases between them. CDR3 length: 14 amino acids. CDR1 MNHEY and CDR2 SVGEGT come from the germline V gene. CDR3 protein: CASSYEGGIYEQYF. DNA of the CDR3: TGTGCCAGCAGTTACGAAGGTGGAATCTACGAGCAGTACTTC.

This clonotype was recorded a few times. V and J are TRBV6-2 or TRBV6-3 and TRBJ1-5; D gene ambiguous. The V and J ends lost 4 bases and 11 bases respectively, with 15 bases between them. This CDR3 comprises 13 residues. Germline loops: CDR1 MNHEY, CDR2 SVGEGT. CDR3 sequence reads: CASSWTEKGSQHF. As DNA, the CDR3 is TGTGCCAGCAGTTGGACCGAAAAAGGCTCCCAGCATTTT.

This clonotype appeared a few times. The chain uses TRBV4-1 and TRBJ2-1, with 10 bases lining up with TRBD1. The CDR3 loop spans 14 amino acids. V dropped 5 bases and J dropped 6; count of bases not matched to a gene: 4. CDR1 and CDR2 from the germline V gene are MGHRA and YSYEKL. The CDR3 sequence is CASSIRTGGNEQFF. As DNA, the CDR3 is TGCGCCAGCAGCATTCGGACAGGGGGCAATGAGCAGTTCTTC.

This clonotype was detected a few times. The chain links TRBV5-8 to TRBJ2-5, with 12 bases matching TRBD2. The germline gives CDR1 SGHTS, CDR2 YDEGEE. The trim removed 3 bases at V and 5 bases at J, leaving 5 bases unmatched. The CDR3 length is 15 residues. The DNA for the CDR3 is TGTGCCAGCAGCTGGGGACTAGCGGGCGGGGAGACCCAGTACTTC. The encoded protein is CASSWGLAGGETQYF.

J is TRBJ1-1 and V is TRBV7-9; D gene unclear. This CDR3 has 14 residues. Germline V gives CDR1 SEHNR, CDR2 FQNEAQ (reference sequence). The V end was cut by 5 bases, the J end by 8 bases, with 18 bases between. The CDR3 reads CASSVHQSDGEAFF. The CDR3 region has the DNA TGTGCCAGCAGCGTCCACCAGTCCGACGGCGAAGCTTTCTTT.

The chain is built from TRBV7-2 and TRBJ2-3; maybe TRBD2 (6 bases). CDR3 length: 14 amino acids. Per the germline V gene, CDR1 is SGHTA and CDR2 is FQGNSA. V lost 5 bases to trimming and J lost 2 bases, with 11 bases between them. The CDR3 sequence is CASSLGLVTDTQYF. For the CDR3, the DNA is TGTGCCAGCAGCCTGGGACTCGTCACAGATACGCAGTATTTT.

This clonotype was seen ten or more times. The genes are TRBV7-2 and TRBJ2-5, with D tentatively TRBD2 (6 bases). From germline, CDR1 is SGHTA and CDR2 FQGNSA. The CDR3 is 14 amino acids. V gave up 1 base and J gave up 0 bases, with 6 bases separating them. CDR3 in DNA: TGTGCCAGCAGCTTAGGGGGGGACCAAGAGACCCAGTACTTC. Its protein is CASSLGGDQETQYF.

The genes are TRBV4-1 and TRBJ1-1; possible D gene TRBD1, 5 bases. CDR1 MGHRA and CDR2 YSYEKL come from the germline V gene. Trimming stripped 0 bases from V and 10 bases from J, with 21 bases between. The CDR3 is 16 residues long. The CDR3 DNA sequence: TGCGCCAGCAGCCAAGACGGGATAGGGGAGGGCTTAGGAGCTTTCTTT. Amino acids: CASSQDGIGEGLGAFF.

This clonotype was picked up a small number of times. The V and J genes are TRBV20-1 and TRBJ2-6, with D uncertain. Trimming shortened V by 0 bases and J by 0 bases, and 6 bases separated the two germline ends. Germline V gene lookup returns CDR1 DFQATT and CDR2 SNEGSKA (reference sequence). The CDR3 is 15 amino acids. This CDR3 is CSARDRVSGANVLTF. Written as DNA, the CDR3 is TGCAGTGCTAGAGATCGTGTCTCTGGGGCCAACGTCCTGACTTTC.

The rearrangement links TRBV7-9 to TRBJ2-3; maybe TRBD1 (7 bases). The germline gives CDR1 SEHNR, CDR2 FQNEAQ (reference sequence). There are 14 residues in the CDR3. The germline V and J ends were trimmed by 2 bases and 5 bases, with 11 bases remaining between them. CDR3 nucleotide sequence: TGTGCCAGCAGCTTACAGGGGGGTTTAGATACGCAGTATTTT. This gives the protein CASSLQGGLDTQYF.

This clonotype has more than one count but fewer than ten. The chain joins TRBV12-3 or TRBV12-4 to TRBJ1-2; weak D call: TRBD1 (5 bases). The CDR3 has 13 amino acids. V was cut by 6 bases and J by 9 bases, with 17 bases left in between. The DNA for the CDR3 is TGTGCCAGCAGCCCTCGGGGGAGGGCACGCTACACCTTC. This gives the protein CASSPRGRARYTF.

The rearrangement joins TRBV5-5 to TRBJ1-1; D uncertain. CDR3 length: 13 amino acids. V shed 2 bases and J shed 0 bases, with 5 bases lying between them. Germline CDR1 is SGHKS and CDR2 is YYEKEE (reference sequence). This chain's CDR3 is CASSFVLNTEAFF. The CDR3, as DNA: TGTGCCAGCAGCTTCGTTTTGAACACTGAAGCTTTCTTT.

Remarks on this clonotype: The junction and the germline gene differ at one end; a read error may be behind it. This CDR3 is CSAREARVRQAFF. The CDR3 DNA reads as TGCAGTGCCAGAGAGGCCCGGGTGCGACAAGCTTTCTTT. V usage is TRBV20-1 and J usage is TRBJ1-1, with D uncertain. Per the germline V gene, CDR1 is DFQATT and CDR2 is SNEGSKA (reference sequence). CDR3 length: 13 amino acids.

This clonotype was seen a few times. The rearrangement joins TRBV10-3 to TRBJ1-1; D remains ambiguous. Germline V gene data show CDR1 as ENHRY and CDR2 as SYGVKD. Trimming stripped 0 bases from V and 1 base from J, with 6 bases between. The CDR3 runs 14 residues. CDR3: CAISESLPNTEAFF. The CDR3 region has the DNA TGTGCCATCAGTGAGTCTCTCCCGAACACTGAAGCTTTCTTT.

The V gene is TRBV13, the J gene TRBJ2-3; TRBD1 matches 7 bases. V lost 2 bases, J lost 4 bases, and 21 bases stayed unmatched. Germline assignment: CDR1 PRHDT and CDR2 FYEKMQ (reference sequence). The CDR3 runs to 20 residues. CDR3 nucleotide sequence: TGTGCCAGCAGCTTAAGATTCGGGCTAAGACAGGGTCGGTTCGCAGATACGCAGTATTTT. Translated: CASSLRFGLRQGRFADTQYF.

This clonotype has only a few counts. The chain employs TRBV20-1 and TRBJ2-3; TRBD2 agrees at 10 bases. The CDR3 is 14 residues long. Germline assignment: CDR1 DFQATT and CDR2 SNEGSKA (reference sequence). V was pared by 5 bases and J by 4 bases, with 6 bases of the junction left unmatched. The CDR3 DNA reads TGCAGTGCTGCGGGGCTAGCGGGGGCAGATACGCAGTATTTT. Its translation: CSAAGLAGADTQYF.

This chain uses TRBV7-2 with TRBJ1-6, with D uncertain. Trimming cost V 1 base and J 10 bases, with 11 bases left between them. The CDR3 length is 14 residues. CDR1 and CDR2 (germline): SGHTA, FQGNSA. As DNA, the CDR3 is TGTGCCAGCAGCTTAGACGGACCTCCATCACCCCTCCACTTT. It translates to CASSLDGPPSPLHF.

The sample holds a few counts of this clonotype. The gene calls are TRBV5-1 and TRBJ1-1; maybe TRBD1 (5 bases). This CDR3 is 15 amino acids long. With 1 base removed from V and 1 base from J, the gap between germline ends came to 11 bases. CDR1 and CDR2 (germline): SGHRS, YFSETQ. The CDR3 reads CASSLMATGNTEAFF. The DNA for the CDR3 is TGCGCCAGCAGCTTGATGGCAACAGGGAACACTGAAGCTTTCTTT.